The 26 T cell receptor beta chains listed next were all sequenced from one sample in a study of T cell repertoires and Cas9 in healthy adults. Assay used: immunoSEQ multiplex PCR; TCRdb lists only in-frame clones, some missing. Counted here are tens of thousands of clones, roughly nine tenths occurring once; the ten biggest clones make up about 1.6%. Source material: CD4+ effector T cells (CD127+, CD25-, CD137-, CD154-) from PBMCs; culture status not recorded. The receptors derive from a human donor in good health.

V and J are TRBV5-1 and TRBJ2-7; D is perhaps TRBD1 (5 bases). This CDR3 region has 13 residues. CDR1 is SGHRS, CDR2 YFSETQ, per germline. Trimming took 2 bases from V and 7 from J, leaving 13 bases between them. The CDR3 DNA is TGCGCCAGCAGCTTAGGCAGGGAAGGGGAGCAGTACTTC. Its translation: CASSLGREGEQYF.

The CDR3 loop reads CASSGYGGAYTGELFF. CDR3 sequence (DNA): TGTGCCAGCAGTGGCTATGGGGGGGCCTACACCGGGGAGCTGTTTTTT. The V gene is TRBV2, the J gene TRBJ2-2; possible D gene TRBD2, 7 bases. This CDR3 comprises 16 residues. V dropped 4 bases and J dropped 3 bases, with 15 bases sitting between them. Germline CDR1 is SNHLY and CDR2 is FYNNEI.

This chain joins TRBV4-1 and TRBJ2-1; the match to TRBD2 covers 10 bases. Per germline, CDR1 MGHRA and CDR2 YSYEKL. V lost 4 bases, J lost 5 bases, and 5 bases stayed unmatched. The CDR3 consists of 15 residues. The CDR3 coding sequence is TGCGCCAGCAGCCCTCTAGCGGGAGTAAACAATGAGCAGTTCTTC. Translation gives CASSPLAGVNNEQFF.

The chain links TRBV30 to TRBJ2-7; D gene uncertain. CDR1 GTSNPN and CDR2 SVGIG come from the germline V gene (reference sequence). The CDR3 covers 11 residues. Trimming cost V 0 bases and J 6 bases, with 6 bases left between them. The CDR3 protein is CAWSVPSEQYF. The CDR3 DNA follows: TGTGCCTGGAGTGTACCAAGCGAGCAGTACTTC.

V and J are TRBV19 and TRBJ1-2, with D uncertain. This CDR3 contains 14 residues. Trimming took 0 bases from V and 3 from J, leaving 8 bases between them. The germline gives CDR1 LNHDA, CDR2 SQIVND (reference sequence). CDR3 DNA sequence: TGTGCCAGTAGTATAGATCAAGATTACTATGGCTACACCTTC. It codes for CASSIDQDYYGYTF. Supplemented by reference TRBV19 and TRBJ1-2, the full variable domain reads DGGITQSPKYLFRKEGQNVTLSCEQNLNHDAMYWYRQDPGQGLRLIYYSQIVNDFQKGDIAEGYSVSREKKESFPLTVTSAQKNPTAFYLCASSIDQDYYGYTFGSGTRLTVV.

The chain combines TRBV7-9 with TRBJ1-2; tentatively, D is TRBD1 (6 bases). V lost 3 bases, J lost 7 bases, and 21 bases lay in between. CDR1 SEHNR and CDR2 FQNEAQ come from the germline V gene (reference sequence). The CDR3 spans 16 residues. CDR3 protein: CASSFHLSTGLGGYTF. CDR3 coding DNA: TGTGCCAGCAGCTTCCATTTGTCAACAGGGTTGGGTGGCTACACCTTC.

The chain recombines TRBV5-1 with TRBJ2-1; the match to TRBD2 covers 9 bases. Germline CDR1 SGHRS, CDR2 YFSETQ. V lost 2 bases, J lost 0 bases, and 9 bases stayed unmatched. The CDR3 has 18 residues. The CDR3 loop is CASSLTSGSSSSYNEQFF. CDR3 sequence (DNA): TGCGCCAGCAGCTTAACTAGCGGGTCTTCCAGCTCCTACAATGAGCAGTTCTTC.

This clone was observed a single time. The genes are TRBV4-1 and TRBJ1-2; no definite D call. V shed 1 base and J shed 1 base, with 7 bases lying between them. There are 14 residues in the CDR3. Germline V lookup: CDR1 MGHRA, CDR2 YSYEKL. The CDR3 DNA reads TGCGCCAGCAGCCAAGGGTGGGTTAACTATGGCTACACCTTC. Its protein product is CASSQGWVNYGYTF.

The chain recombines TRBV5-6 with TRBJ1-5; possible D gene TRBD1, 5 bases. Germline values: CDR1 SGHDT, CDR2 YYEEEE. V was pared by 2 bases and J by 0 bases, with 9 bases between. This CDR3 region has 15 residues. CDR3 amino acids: CASSFQGVSNQPQHF. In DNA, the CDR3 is TGTGCCAGCAGCTTTCAAGGGGTTAGCAATCAGCCCCAGCATTTT.

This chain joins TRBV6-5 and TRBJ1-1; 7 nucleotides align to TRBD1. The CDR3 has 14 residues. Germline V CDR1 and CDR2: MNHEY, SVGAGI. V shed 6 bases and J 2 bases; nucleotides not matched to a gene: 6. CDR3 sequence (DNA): TGTGCCAGCAGATTAGGACAGGACAACACTGAAGCTTTCTTT. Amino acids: CASRLGQDNTEAFF.

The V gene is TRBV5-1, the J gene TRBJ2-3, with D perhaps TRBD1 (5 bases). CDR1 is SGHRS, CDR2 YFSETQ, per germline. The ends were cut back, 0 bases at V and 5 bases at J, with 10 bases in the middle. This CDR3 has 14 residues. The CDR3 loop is CASSLAQAQDTQYF. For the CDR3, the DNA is TGCGCCAGCAGCTTGGCACAGGCTCAAGATACGCAGTATTTT. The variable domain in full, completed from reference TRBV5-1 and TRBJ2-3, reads KAGVTQTPRYLIKTRGQQVTLSCSPISGHRSVSWYQQTPGQGLQFLFEYFSETQRNKGNFPGRFSGRQFSNSRSEMNVSTLELGDSALYLCASSLAQAQDTQYFGPGTRLTVL.

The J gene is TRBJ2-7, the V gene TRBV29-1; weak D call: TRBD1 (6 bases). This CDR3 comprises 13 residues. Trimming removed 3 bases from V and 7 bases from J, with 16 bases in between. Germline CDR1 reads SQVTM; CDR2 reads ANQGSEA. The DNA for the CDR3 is TGCAGCGTTGACACAGGGCTCTGGGGGGAGCAGTACTTC. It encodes CSVDTGLWGEQYF.

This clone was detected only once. CDR3 coding DNA: TGTGCCAGCAGCGTCGCCCCTAGCGGGAGCTACGAGCAGTACTTC. This encodes CASSVAPSGSYEQYF. The gene calls are TRBV9 and TRBJ2-7, with 10 positions matching TRBD2. This CDR3 is built from 15 residues. The trim removed 2 bases at V and 3 bases at J, leaving 5 bases unmatched. Germline CDR1 reads SGDLS; CDR2 reads YYNGEE.

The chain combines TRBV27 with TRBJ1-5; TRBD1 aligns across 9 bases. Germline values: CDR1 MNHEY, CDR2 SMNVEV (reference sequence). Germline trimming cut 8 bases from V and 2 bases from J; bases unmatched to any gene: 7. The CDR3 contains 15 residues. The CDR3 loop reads CASGTGGFGNQPQHF. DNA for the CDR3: TGTGCCAGCGGCACAGGGGGCTTCGGCAATCAGCCCCAGCATTTT.

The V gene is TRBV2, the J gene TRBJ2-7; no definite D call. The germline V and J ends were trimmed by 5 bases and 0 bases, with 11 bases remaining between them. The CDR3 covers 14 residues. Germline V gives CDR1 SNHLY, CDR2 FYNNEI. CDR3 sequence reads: CASSRSPSSYEQYF. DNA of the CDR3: TGTGCCAGCAGTCGTAGTCCCAGCTCCTACGAGCAGTACTTC.

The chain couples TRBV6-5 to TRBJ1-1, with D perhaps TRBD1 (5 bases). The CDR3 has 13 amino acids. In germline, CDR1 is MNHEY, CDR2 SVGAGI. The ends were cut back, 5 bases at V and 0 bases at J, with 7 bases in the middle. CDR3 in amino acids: CASSVQVNTEAFF. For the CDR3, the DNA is TGTGCCAGCAGTGTACAGGTGAACACTGAAGCTTTCTTT.

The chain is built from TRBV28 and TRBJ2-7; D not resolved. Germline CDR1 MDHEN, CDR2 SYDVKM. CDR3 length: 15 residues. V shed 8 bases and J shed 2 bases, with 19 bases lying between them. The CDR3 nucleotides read TGTGCCAGCGGTCCCCGCCGGCCTGGGACCTACGAGCAGTACTTC. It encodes CASGPRRPGTYEQYF.

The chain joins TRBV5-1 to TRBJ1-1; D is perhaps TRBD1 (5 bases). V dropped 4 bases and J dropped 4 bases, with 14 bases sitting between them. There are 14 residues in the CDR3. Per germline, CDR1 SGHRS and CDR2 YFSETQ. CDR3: CASSSDSLSTEAFF. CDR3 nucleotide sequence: TGCGCCAGCAGCAGCGACAGCCTGAGCACTGAAGCTTTCTTT.

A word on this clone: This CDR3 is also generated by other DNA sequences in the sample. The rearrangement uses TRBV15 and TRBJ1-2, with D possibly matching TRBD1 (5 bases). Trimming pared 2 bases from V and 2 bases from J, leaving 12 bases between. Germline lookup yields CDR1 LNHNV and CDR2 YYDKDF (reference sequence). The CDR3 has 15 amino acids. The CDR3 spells CATSRPGRKNYGYTF. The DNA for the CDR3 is TGTGCCACCAGCAGACCGGGGCGCAAAAACTATGGCTACACCTTC.

CDR3 sequence reads: CASRGTANTGELFF. CDR3 in DNA: TGCGCCAGCAGGGGGACAGCGAACACCGGGGAGCTGTTTTTT. The rearrangement uses TRBV10-2 and TRBJ2-2; the match to TRBD1 covers 7 bases. Unmatched junction bases numbered 1, after V lost 6 bases and J lost 0 bases. The CDR3 has 14 residues. Per germline, CDR1 WSHSY and CDR2 SAAADI.

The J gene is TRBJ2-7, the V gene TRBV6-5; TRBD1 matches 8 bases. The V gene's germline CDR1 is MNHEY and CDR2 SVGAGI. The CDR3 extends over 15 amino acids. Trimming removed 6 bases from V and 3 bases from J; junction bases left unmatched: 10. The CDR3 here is CASRSDRGGLYEQYF. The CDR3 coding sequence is TGTGCCAGCAGGAGCGACAGGGGCGGGCTCTACGAGCAGTACTTC.

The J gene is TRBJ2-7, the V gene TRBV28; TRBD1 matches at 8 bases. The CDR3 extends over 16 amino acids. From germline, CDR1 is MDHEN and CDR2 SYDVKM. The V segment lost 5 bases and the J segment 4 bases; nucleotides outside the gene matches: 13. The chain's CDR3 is CASSPPWTGLWYEQYF. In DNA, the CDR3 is TGTGCCAGCAGTCCTCCTTGGACAGGGTTGTGGTACGAGCAGTACTTC.

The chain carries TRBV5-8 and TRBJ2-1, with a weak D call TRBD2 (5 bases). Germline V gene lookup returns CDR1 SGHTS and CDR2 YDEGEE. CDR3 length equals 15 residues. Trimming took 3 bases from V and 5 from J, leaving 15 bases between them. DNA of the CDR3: TGTGCCAGCAGCTATACTAGGATCCCAAACAATGAGCAGTTCTTC. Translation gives CASSYTRIPNNEQFF.

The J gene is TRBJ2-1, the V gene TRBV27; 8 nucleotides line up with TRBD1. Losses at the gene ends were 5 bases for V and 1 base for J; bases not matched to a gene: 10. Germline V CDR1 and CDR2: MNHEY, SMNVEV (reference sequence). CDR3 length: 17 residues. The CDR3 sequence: CASSRLQRTGSYNEQFF. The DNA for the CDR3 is TGTGCCAGCAGTCGACTCCAACGGACAGGGTCCTACAATGAGCAGTTCTTC.

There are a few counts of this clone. The CDR3 region has the DNA TGTGCCAGCAGCTTAGCGGGCGCCTGGGAGCAGTACTTC. Its translation is CASSLAGAWEQYF. The rearrangement links TRBV7-9 to TRBJ2-7, with D unclear. Per the germline V gene, CDR1 is SEHNR and CDR2 is FQNEAQ (reference sequence). The CDR3 spans 13 residues. V lost 0 bases to trimming and J lost 7 bases, with 10 bases between them.

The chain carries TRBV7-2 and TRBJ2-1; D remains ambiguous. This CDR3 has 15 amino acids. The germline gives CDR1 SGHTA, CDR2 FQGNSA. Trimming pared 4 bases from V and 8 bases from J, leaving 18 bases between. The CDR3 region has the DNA TGTGCCAGCAGCTCCTCGATTGGGGATTGGGATGAGCAGTTCTTC. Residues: CASSSSIGDWDEQFF.